Described below is a single TCR beta chain sequence and its context. Using immunoSEQ multiplex PCR, the repertoire was profiled, and TCRdb retains in-frame clones only, with some absent. The table lists some 290,000 clones, approximately 87% of them singletons, with roughly 12% in the top ten. This sample stems from a study of blood T cell repertoires in COVID-19. Overall study: Nucleic acid was either cDNA or gDNA, and it came from T cells, B-cell-depleted T cells, or PBMCs.

This CDR3 spans 17 amino acids. The ends lost 5 bases at V and 8 bases at J; junction bases unmatched: 16. CDR1 is LNHDA, CDR2 SQIVND, per germline (reference sequence). Seattle participants joined during active infection and were tracked over time. The sample was peripheral blood. The clonotype originates from a woman younger than 45 with COVID-19, enrolled during active disease. The chain joins TRBV19 to TRBJ1-4; 8 bases match TRBD1. The CDR3 nucleotides are TGTGCCAGTAGTCGGTCAGGGGGCGGAATCAGCGAGGAAAAACTGTTTTTT. Encoded protein: CASSRSGGGISEEKLFF.